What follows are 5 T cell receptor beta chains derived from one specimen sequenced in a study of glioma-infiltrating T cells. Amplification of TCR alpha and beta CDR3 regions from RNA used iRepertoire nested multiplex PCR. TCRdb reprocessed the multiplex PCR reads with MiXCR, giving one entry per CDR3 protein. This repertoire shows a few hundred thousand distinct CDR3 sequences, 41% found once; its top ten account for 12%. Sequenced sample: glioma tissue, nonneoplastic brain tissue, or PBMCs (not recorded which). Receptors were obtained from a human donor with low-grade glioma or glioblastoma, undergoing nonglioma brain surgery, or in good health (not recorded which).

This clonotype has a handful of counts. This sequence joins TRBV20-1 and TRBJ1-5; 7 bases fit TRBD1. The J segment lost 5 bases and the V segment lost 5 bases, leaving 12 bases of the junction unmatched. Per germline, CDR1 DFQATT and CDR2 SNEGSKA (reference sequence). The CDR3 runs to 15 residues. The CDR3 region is CSAPTGRFGDQPQHF. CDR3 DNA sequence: TGCAGTGCTCCGACAGGGCGGTTTGGAGATCAGCCCCAGCATTTT.

The CDR3 loop reads CASSLLLVADTQYF. In DNA, the CDR3 is TGTGCCAGCAGTTTACTTCTAGTGGCAGATACGCAGTATTTT. The chain links TRBV28 to TRBJ2-3; D call uncertain. Germline CDR1 is MDHEN and CDR2 is SYDVKM. The CDR3 loop spans 14 amino acids. V gave up 2 bases and J gave up 4 bases, with 10 bases separating them.

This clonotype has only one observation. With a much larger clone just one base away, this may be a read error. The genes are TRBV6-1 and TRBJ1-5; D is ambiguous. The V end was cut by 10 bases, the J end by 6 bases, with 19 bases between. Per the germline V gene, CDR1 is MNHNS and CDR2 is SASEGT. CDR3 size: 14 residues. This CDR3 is CAISRSASSQPQHF. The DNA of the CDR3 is TGTGCCATCAGCCGTAGTGCCTCCTCTCAGCCCCAGCATTTT.

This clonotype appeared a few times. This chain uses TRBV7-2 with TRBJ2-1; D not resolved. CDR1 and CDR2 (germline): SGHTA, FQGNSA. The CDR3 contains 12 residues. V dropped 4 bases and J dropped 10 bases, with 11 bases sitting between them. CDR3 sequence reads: CASSSGWAEQFF. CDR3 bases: TGTGCCAGCAGCTCCGGTTGGGCAGAGCAGTTCTTC.

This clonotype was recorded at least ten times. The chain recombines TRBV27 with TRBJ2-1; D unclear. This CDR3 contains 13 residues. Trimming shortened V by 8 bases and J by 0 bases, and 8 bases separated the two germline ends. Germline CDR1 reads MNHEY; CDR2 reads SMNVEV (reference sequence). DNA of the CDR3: TGTGCCAGCGCAATGAGCTCCTACAATGAGCAGTTCTTC. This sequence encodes CASAMSSYNEQFF.